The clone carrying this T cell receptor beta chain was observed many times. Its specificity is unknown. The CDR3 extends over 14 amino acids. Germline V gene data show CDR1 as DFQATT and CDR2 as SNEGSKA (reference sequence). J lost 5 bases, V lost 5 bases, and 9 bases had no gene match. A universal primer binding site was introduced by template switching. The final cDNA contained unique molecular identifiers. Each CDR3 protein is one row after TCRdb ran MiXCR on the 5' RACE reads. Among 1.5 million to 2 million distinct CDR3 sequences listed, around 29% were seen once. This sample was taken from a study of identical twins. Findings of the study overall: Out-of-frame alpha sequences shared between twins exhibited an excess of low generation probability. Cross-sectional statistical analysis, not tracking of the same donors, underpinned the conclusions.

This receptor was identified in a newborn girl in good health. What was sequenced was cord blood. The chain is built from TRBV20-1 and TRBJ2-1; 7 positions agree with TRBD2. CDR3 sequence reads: CSASTAGPHNEQFF. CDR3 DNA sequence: TGCAGTGCTTCGACAGCGGGGCCCCACAATGAGCAGTTCTTC.